This TCR beta chain is drawn from a study of CD8+ T cells in alopecia areata. This clone has only a few counts. This CDR3 has 14 residues. V was shortened by 8 bases and J by 3 bases, with 15 bases between the two germline ends. CDR1 is SNHLY, CDR2 FYNNEI, per germline. Extraction and reverse transcription of RNA yielded cDNA as the sequencing template. Using immunoSEQ multiplex PCR, the repertoire was profiled, and TCRdb retains in-frame clones only, with some absent. The sample shows 150,000 or so clones, roughly 50% of them seen only once. The sample consisted of CD4+ T cells sorted from blood. The chain has TRBV2 and TRBJ2-3; weak D call: TRBD1 (6 bases). This receptor was taken from a human donor with alopecia areata. This CDR3 reads CASGDNALTDTQYF. Here the CDR3 DNA reads TGTGCCAGCGGGGACAACGCGCTGACAGATACGCAGTATTTT.